This note documents a single TCR beta chain sequence. The antigen is not known. A universal primer site arose from template switching, and cDNA bore unique molecular identifiers. A single record per CDR3 protein comes from TCRdb applying MiXCR to the 5' RACE reads. The table lists roughly 720,000 distinct CDR3 sequences, 18% of them singletons. V dropped 0 bases and J dropped 2 bases, with 8 bases sitting between them. CDR3 length: 14 residues. CDR1 and CDR2 from the germline V gene are SGHDT and YYEEEE. The data derive from a study of identical twins. Study-wide findings and caveats: It was cross-sectional statistical analysis, not following the same donors, that the conclusions relied on.

This sample also belongs to another study, concerning T cells expressing NK-cell markers. That paper states: In sorted CD3+CD56+NKG2C+, CD3+CD56+NKG2C- and CD3+CD56-NKG2C+ T cells, TCR beta repertoires were obtained. These same clonotypes (in a handful of donors) also led the CD3+CD56-NKG2C+ fraction.

Sample: PBMCs. The TCR originated in a woman aged 18-29 years in good health. The gene calls are TRBV5-6 and TRBJ1-1; D is ambiguous. CDR3 residues: CASSLELLNTEAFF. In nucleotides, the CDR3 is TGTGCCAGCAGCTTGGAACTGCTAAACACTGAAGCTTTCTTT.